What follows are 3 T cell receptor beta chains derived from one specimen sequenced in a study of blood T cell repertoires in COVID-19. TCRdb's copy holds only in-frame clones and misses some; the assay was immunoSEQ multiplex PCR. The sample holds 250,000 to 350,000 clones, 70% to 85% seen once. The sample was peripheral blood. The origin of the receptors is a human donor with COVID-19, enrolled during active disease. The donor label of this sample is uncertain.

This clone was recorded only once. The gene calls are TRBV27 and TRBJ2-2, with D unresolved. The ends were cut back, 6 bases at V and 5 bases at J, with 10 bases in the middle. CDR3 length: 13 residues. Germline CDR1 reads MNHEY; CDR2 reads SMNVEV (reference sequence). This CDR3 reads CASSRSETGELFF. The CDR3 DNA reads TGTGCCAGCAGCCGTTCGGAGACCGGGGAGCTGTTTTTT.

The chain employs TRBV7-6 and TRBJ2-1; D perhaps matches TRBD1 (6 bases). Trimming stripped 6 bases from V and 5 bases from J, with 17 bases between. Looked up from germline, CDR1 is SGHVS and CDR2 is FNYEAQ. This CDR3 is built from 15 residues. The CDR3 bases are TGTGCCAGCAGTGGTCGGGGCGGACAGCACAATGAGCAGTTCTTC. This sequence encodes CASSGRGGQHNEQFF.

This clone has only one observation. The J gene is TRBJ2-6, the V gene TRBV30, with 8 bases lining up with TRBD2. This CDR3 has 15 amino acids. With 0 bases clipped from V and 2 bases from J, the junction kept 0 bases outside the gene matches. In germline, CDR1 is GTSNPN, CDR2 SVGIG (reference sequence). This CDR3 is CAWSVSGTGANVLTF. The CDR3 coding sequence is TGTGCCTGGAGTGTTAGCGGGACTGGGGCCAACGTCCTGACTTTC.